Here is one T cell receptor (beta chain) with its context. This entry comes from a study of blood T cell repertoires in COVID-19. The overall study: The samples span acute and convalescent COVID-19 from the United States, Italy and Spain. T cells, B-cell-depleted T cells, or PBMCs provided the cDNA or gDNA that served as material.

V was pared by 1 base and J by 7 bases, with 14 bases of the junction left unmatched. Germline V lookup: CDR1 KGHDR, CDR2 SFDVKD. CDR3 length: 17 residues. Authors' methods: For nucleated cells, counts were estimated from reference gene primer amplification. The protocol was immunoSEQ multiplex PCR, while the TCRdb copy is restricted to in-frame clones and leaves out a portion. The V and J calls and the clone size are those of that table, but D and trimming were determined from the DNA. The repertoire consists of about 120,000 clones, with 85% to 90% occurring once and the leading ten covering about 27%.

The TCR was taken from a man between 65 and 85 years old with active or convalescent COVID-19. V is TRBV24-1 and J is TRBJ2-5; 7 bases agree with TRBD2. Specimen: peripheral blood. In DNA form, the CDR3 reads TGTGCCACCAGTGATTTCGGGAGGACGGGGAGCCTCGGGACCCAGTACTTC. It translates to CATSDFGRTGSLGTQYF.